This entry is about one T cell receptor (beta chain). Its antigen remains unknown. This record belongs to a study of neoadjuvant anti-PD-1 for oral cavity cancer. Study context: Before surgery, most patients got three to four biweekly 3 mg/kg nivolumab doses. Non-progressing patients received a fourth nivolumab dose near day 43, then surgery on days 50-56.

Repertoires were generated with immunoSEQ multiplex PCR, while TCRdb's copy carries only in-frame clones and drops some. The sample lists under 85,000 clones; approximately 84% were seen once. Unmatched junction bases numbered 6, after V lost 4 bases and J lost 5 bases. Germline CDR1 reads SGHRS; CDR2 reads YFSETQ. This CDR3 has 15 amino acids. Findings of the study overall: Only three patients per response group were TCR-analyzed; validation needed. Higher pretreatment Treg/Th17 ratios tracked higher pretreatment blood clonality.

The chain has TRBV5-1 and TRBJ2-1, with 10 positions matching TRBD2. Here the sequenced sample was PBMCs, taken before nivolumab (anti-PD-1) treatment. The TCR sequence derives from a person between 40 and 85 years old with oral cavity squamous cell carcinoma. The CDR3 loop reads CASSLLAGANNEQFF. CDR3 coding DNA: TGCGCCAGCAGCCTCCTAGCGGGAGCCAACAATGAGCAGTTCTTC.